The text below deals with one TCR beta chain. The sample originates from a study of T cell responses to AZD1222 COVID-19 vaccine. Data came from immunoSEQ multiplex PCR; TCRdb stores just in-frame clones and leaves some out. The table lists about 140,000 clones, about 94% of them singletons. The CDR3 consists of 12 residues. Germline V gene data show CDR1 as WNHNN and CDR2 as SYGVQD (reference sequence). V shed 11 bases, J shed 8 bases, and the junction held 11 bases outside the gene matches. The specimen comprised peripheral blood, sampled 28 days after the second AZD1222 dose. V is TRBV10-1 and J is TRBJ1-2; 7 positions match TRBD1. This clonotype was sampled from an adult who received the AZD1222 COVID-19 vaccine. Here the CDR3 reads CAGKTGLEGYTF. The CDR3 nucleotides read TGCGCCGGAAAGACAGGGCTGGAAGGCTACACCTTC.